One sample yielded the 3 T cell receptor beta chains listed below, sequenced in a study of T cells in Graves' hyperthyroidism and ophthalmopathy. Amplified TCR beta CDR3 regions came from RNA transcripts. During a first-round RT-PCR of the TCR CDR3, the HTBI primer set was used. TCRdb reprocessed the multiplex PCR reads with MiXCR, giving one entry per CDR3 protein. Here the sample spans 450,000 to 600,000 distinct CDR3 sequences, approximately 15% being singletons. Sequencing used blood. The receptors were sampled from a woman between 40 and 50 years old with Graves' hyperthyroidism.

The chain carries TRBV6-1 and TRBJ2-1; 8 bases are a match to TRBD2. The CDR3 consists of 14 residues. The ends lost 11 bases at V and 8 bases at J; junction bases unmatched: 14. CDR1 and CDR2 from the germline V gene are MNHNS and SASEGT. The CDR3 region is CAARGGGSGDEQFF. CDR3 DNA sequence: TGTGCCGCCCGGGGGGGTGGGAGCGGCGATGAGCAGTTCTTC.

The CDR3 protein is CASSLRGRPPEDIQYF. For the CDR3, the DNA is TGTGCCAGCAGCTTAAGAGGGCGGCCCCCGGAGGACATTCAGTACTTC. The chain links TRBV7-3 to TRBJ2-4; tentative D call: TRBD2 (5 bases). Germline loops: CDR1 SGHTA, CDR2 FQGTGA. Trimming took off 1 base at V and 8 bases at J, with 18 bases between the two ends. The CDR3 is 16 amino acids. The full variable domain, in which reference TRBV7-3 and TRBJ2-4 provide the parts outside the CDR3, is GAGVSQTPSNKVTEKGKYVELRCDPISGHTALYWYRQSLGQGPEFLIYFQGTGAADDSGLPNDRFFAVRPEGSVSTLKIQRTERGDSAVYLCASSLRGRPPEDIQYFGAGTRLSVL.

The CDR3 protein is CASSPAGTGRLYGYTF. The CDR3 DNA is TGTGCCAGCAGCCCCGCCGGGACAGGGCGGCTCTATGGCTACACCTTC. The V and J genes are TRBV11-2 and TRBJ1-2, with 9 nucleotides matching TRBD1. The CDR3 is 16 amino acids. Trimming took 5 bases from V and 4 from J; bases not matched to a gene: 11. Germline V gene data show CDR1 as SGHAT and CDR2 as FQNNGV. Drawing the rest from reference TRBV11-2 and TRBJ1-2, the complete variable domain is EAGVAQSPRYKIIEKRQSVAFWCNPISGHATLYWYQQILGQGPKLLIQFQNNGVVDDSQLPKDRFSAERLKGVDSTLKIQPAKLEDSAVYLCASSPAGTGRLYGYTFGSGTRLTVV.